This TCR beta chain was retrieved from a study of regulatory T cells in long-lasting Graves disease. Investigators prepared the TCR beta libraries by applying iRepertoire HTBI primers and Arm-PCR of CDR3 regions. TCRdb passed the multiplex PCR reads through MiXCR, listing each CDR3 protein once. The data contain over 650,000 distinct CDR3 sequences, about 32% of them singletons. Time point of the sample: persistent/refractory GD, antithyroid drugs over 5 years with positive TRAb. Extracted PBMC RNA gave rise to the TCR library. In each case, Graves' disease was diagnosed per American Thyroid Association guidelines. Germline V gene lookup returns CDR1 DFQATT and CDR2 SNEGSKA (reference sequence). Trimming shortened V by 5 bases and J by 8 bases, and 18 bases separated the two germline ends. CDR3 size: 13 residues.

This TCR was recovered from a female donor with Graves disease. This sample comprised peripheral blood mononuclear cells (PBMCs), obtained when the disease was refractory, from a patient treated with antithyroid drugs. The J gene is TRBJ1-2, the V gene TRBV20-1, with D perhaps matching TRBD1 (6 bases). In DNA, the CDR3 is TGCAGTGCTGCTAGACAGGCTGTTGAAGGCTACACCTTC. This encodes CSAARQAVEGYTF.